The clone carrying this T cell receptor (beta chain) was counted many times. Over 18 months, lack of ophthalmopathy progression marked Graves' hyperthyroidism as stable. The PBMCs had their origin in about 9.7 ml of fresh peripheral blood. RNA transcripts were the template for amplifying TCR beta CDR3 regions. The study used the HTBI primer set for a first-round RT-PCR of the TCR CDR3. TCRdb itself ran the multiplex PCR reads through MiXCR, one entry per CDR3 protein. The sample records a few hundred thousand distinct CDR3 sequences, roughly 14% being singletons. This entry comes from a study of T cells in Graves' hyperthyroidism and ophthalmopathy. This CDR3 spans 15 amino acids. Germline V gives CDR1 KGHSH, CDR2 LQKENI. The ends lost 3 bases at V and 5 bases at J; junction bases unmatched: 8.

This sequence was found in a woman under 40 with Graves' hyperthyroidism. Sequenced material: blood. The chain recombines TRBV18 with TRBJ2-5; 8 bases are a match to TRBD1. For the CDR3, the DNA is TGTGCCAGCTCACCGCGGCAGGGGGCGGTGGAGACCCAGTACTTC. Translation: CASSPRQGAVETQYF.